Below are 11 T cell receptor beta chains sequenced from a single sample in a study of cytomegalovirus exposure and HLA in healthy donors. With 60 Vbeta and 13 Jbeta primers, the PCR was carried out. Clones were sequenced by immunoSEQ multiplex PCR, and TCRdb holds only the in-frame ones, with some missing. This sample yields 150,000 to 200,000 clones, of which roughly 79% are seen a single time; around 7% belongs to the top ten. Source material: PBMCs. These receptors originate from a male donor in good health and CMV-seropositive.

This clone was detected only a few times. The chain employs TRBV11-1 and TRBJ1-1; D gene ambiguous. The CDR3 loop spans 13 amino acids. Per the germline V gene, CDR1 is SGHAT and CDR2 is FQDESV (reference sequence). Between the trimmed V and J ends, which lost 3 bases and 7 bases, there was a span of 12 bases. The CDR3 loop is CASSFYRDNEAFF. The CDR3 DNA follows: TGTGCCAGCAGCTTCTACAGAGACAATGAAGCTTTCTTT.

The genes are TRBV20-1 and TRBJ1-1; D might be TRBD1 (5 bases). CDR3 length: 11 amino acids. Germline CDR1 DFQATT, CDR2 SNEGSKA (reference sequence). Trimming took 5 bases from V and 4 from J, leaving 8 bases between them. The CDR3 sequence: CSAGRGTEAFF. DNA of the CDR3: TGCAGTGCTGGAAGGGGCACTGAAGCTTTCTTT.

The J gene is TRBJ2-7, the V gene TRBV18; TRBD1 agrees at 7 bases. Germline lookup yields CDR1 KGHSH and CDR2 LQKENI. The V gene end was trimmed by 3 bases and the J gene end by 5 bases; junction bases not matched to a gene: 7. The CDR3 sequence is 14 residues long. CDR3 in amino acids: CASSPTGRSNEQYF. CDR3 in DNA: TGTGCCAGCTCACCGACAGGGCGGTCCAACGAGCAGTACTTC. The full variable domain, rest sourced from reference TRBV18 and TRBJ2-7, is NAGVMQNPRHLVRRRGQEARLRCSPMKGHSHVYWYRQLPEEGLKFMVYLQKENIIDESGMPKERFSAEFPKEGPSILRIQQVVRGDSAAYFCASSPTGRSNEQYFGPGTRLTVT.

This clone showed up just once. The chain couples TRBV5-6 to TRBJ2-5; the match to TRBD1 covers 7 bases. J gave up 0 bases and V 4 bases, and 3 bases lay outside the gene matches. The CDR3 covers 14 residues. The germline gives CDR1 SGHDT, CDR2 YYEEEE. The CDR3 region is CASSVGTDQETQYF. The CDR3 nucleotides read TGTGCCAGCAGCGTCGGGACAGACCAAGAGACCCAGTACTTC.

The chain carries TRBV19 and TRBJ2-3, with TRBD2 matching over 10 bases. V lost 11 bases, J lost 2 bases, and 10 bases stayed unmatched. The CDR3 has 15 residues. CDR1 and CDR2 (germline): LNHDA, SQIVND (reference sequence). Here the CDR3 DNA reads TGTGCCTCGGCTAGCGGGGGCCTTGTCACAGATACGCAGTATTTT. Translation gives CASASGGLVTDTQYF. Full variable domain (rest looked up from reference TRBV19 and TRBJ2-3): DGGITQSPKYLFRKEGQNVTLSCEQNLNHDAMYWYRQDPGQGLRLIYYSQIVNDFQKGDIAEGYSVSREKKESFPLTVTSAQKNPTAFYLCASASGGLVTDTQYFGPGTRLTVL.

This chain joins TRBV6-5 and TRBJ1-2, with D unresolved. CDR3 length equals 14 residues. From germline, CDR1 is MNHEY and CDR2 SVGAGI. Trimming removed 7 bases at V and 2 bases at J, with 14 bases between. DNA of the CDR3: TGTGCCAGCACCCAAGGAGGGAGAAACTATGGCTACACCTTC. Translated: CASTQGGRNYGYTF.

The V gene is TRBV21-1, the J gene TRBJ1-2; the D call TRBD1 from the table was never checked on the DNA. TRBV21-1 constitutes a pseudogene. The CDR3 covers 16 residues. CDR3 residues: CASSTGTDPRDYGYTF. The CDR3 DNA sequence: TGTGCCAGCAGCACCGGGACAGACCCGCGGGACTATGGCTACACCTTC.

This clone was seen a single time. J is TRBJ2-7 and V is TRBV5-1, with D uncertain. The CDR3 loop spans 14 amino acids. V was cut by 4 bases and J by 3 bases, with 14 bases left in between. Germline loops: CDR1 SGHRS, CDR2 YFSETQ. The CDR3, as DNA: TGCGCCAGCAGCCCCGAGCCACTTGTCTACGAGCAGTACTTC. Translated, it gives CASSPEPLVYEQYF. Looking up the rest from reference TRBV5-1 and TRBJ2-7 gives the full variable domain: KAGVTQTPRYLIKTRGQQVTLSCSPISGHRSVSWYQQTPGQGLQFLFEYFSETQRNKGNFPGRFSGRQFSNSRSEMNVSTLELGDSALYLCASSPEPLVYEQYFGPGTRLTVT.

CDR3 DNA: TGTGCCTGGGATAGCGGGGGACAGAGCACCGGGGAGCTGTTTTTT. Protein sequence: CAWDSGGQSTGELFF. The chain couples TRBV30 to TRBJ2-2, with 9 bases aligning to TRBD2. The CDR3 loop spans 15 amino acids. The ends lost 5 bases at V and 4 bases at J; junction bases unmatched: 8. Looked up from germline, CDR1 is GTSNPN and CDR2 is SVGIG (reference sequence).

The sample holds a few counts of this clone. Since the CDR3 does not end with the conserved phenylalanine or tryptophan, this likely comes from a read error. The DNA is left out, because the CDR3 cannot be placed on it with certainty; the CDR3 is given as TCRdb lists it. The chain has TRBV6-4 and TRBJ2-7; TRBD1 is the table's D call, not checked against the DNA. The CDR3 comprises 10 residues, both ends counted. Germline-derived CDR1 and CDR2 are MRHNA and SNTAGT. The CDR3 is CASTAGTGPN.

J is TRBJ2-1 and V is TRBV5-1; a weak D match, TRBD2 (6 bases). This CDR3 contains 15 residues. CDR1 and CDR2 from the germline V gene are SGHRS and YFSETQ. V shed 4 bases and J shed 2 bases, with 13 bases lying between them. In nucleotides, the CDR3 is TGCGCCAGCAGCACCGGGACTTACCCCTACAATGAGCAGTTCTTC. Protein product: CASSTGTYPYNEQFF.